The next 25 T cell receptor beta chains were all read from a single sample in a study of glioma-infiltrating T cells after dendritic cell vaccination. Assay: immunoSEQ multiplex PCR; the TCRdb copy retains only in-frame clones and omits some. The sample gives roughly 51,000 clones, 65% to 90% of which show up once; around 10% is in the top ten. The sequencing used blood, collected before dendritic cell vaccination. The receptors were sampled from a human donor with glioblastoma.

This chain links TRBV18 with TRBJ2-5; D uncertain. The V end was cut by 3 bases, the J end by 3 bases, with 14 bases between. The germline V gene encodes CDR1 KGHSH and CDR2 LQKENI. The CDR3 covers 15 residues. CDR3 sequence (DNA): TGTGCCAGCTCACCCAATTCGGGTCAAGAAGAGACCCAGTACTTC. Its translation: CASSPNSGQEETQYF.

The chain combines TRBV7-2 with TRBJ1-2, with 7 positions matching TRBD1. Unmatched junction bases numbered 12, after V lost 5 bases and J lost 3 bases. The V gene's germline CDR1 is SGHTA and CDR2 FQGNSA. The CDR3 loop spans 16 amino acids. The CDR3 region has the DNA TGTGCCAGCAGCATACAACAGGGGCGTAGGGACTATGGCTACACCTTC. Residues: CASSIQQGRRDYGYTF.

The chain carries TRBV5-4 and TRBJ1-4, with TRBD1 matching over 9 bases. This CDR3 has 14 residues. Trimming at V came to 3 bases and at J to 5 bases, leaving 2 bases not matched to a gene. The germline CDR1 and CDR2 sequences are SGHNT and YYREEE (reference sequence). CDR3 loop: CASSSGQGNEKLFF. The DNA of the CDR3 is TGTGCCAGCAGCTCGGGACAGGGAAATGAAAAACTGTTTTTT.

The V call is TRBV29-1, the J call TRBJ2-7; 14 nucleotides align to TRBD2. This CDR3 region has 13 residues. Losses at the gene ends were 3 bases for V and 10 bases for J; bases not matched to a gene: 5. Germline V gene lookup returns CDR1 SQVTM and CDR2 ANQGSEA. CDR3 sequence (DNA): TGCAGCGTTGATAAGGGACTAGCGGGAGAACAGTACTTC. This gives the protein CSVDKGLAGEQYF.

The V gene is TRBV5-1, the J gene TRBJ2-2, with a possible D match to TRBD2 (5 bases). Trimming removed 4 bases at V and 6 bases at J, with 13 bases between. Germline loops: CDR1 SGHRS, CDR2 YFSETQ. This CDR3 has 14 amino acids. CDR3 in amino acids: CASSLRTSPGELFF. The CDR3, as DNA: TGCGCCAGCAGCCTACGGACTTCCCCCGGGGAGCTGTTTTTT.

The V call is TRBV2, the J call TRBJ2-3; 7 bases fit TRBD2. V gave up 11 bases and J gave up 2 bases; unmatched junction bases: 4. The CDR3 extends over 12 amino acids. The germline gives CDR1 SNHLY, CDR2 FYNNEI. DNA of the CDR3: TGTGCCTGGGCGGGGGACACAGATACGCAGTATTTT. Translated: CAWAGDTDTQYF.

The rearrangement uses TRBV20-1 and TRBJ2-7; 8 nucleotides match TRBD1. Trimming took 6 bases from V and 7 from J; bases not matched to a gene: 5. Germline V gives CDR1 DFQATT, CDR2 SNEGSKA (reference sequence). The CDR3 spans 11 residues. The CDR3 bases are TGCAGTGCCGGACAGGGCGGGGAGCAGTACTTC. As protein: CSAGQGGEQYF.

The chain links TRBV6-6 to TRBJ1-2, with D maybe TRBD1 (5 bases). V was cut by 7 bases and J by 7 bases, with 19 bases left in between. The CDR3 runs 14 residues. Germline V gives CDR1 MNHNY, CDR2 SVGAGI (reference sequence). CDR3 region: CASTNPGLLGGYTF. The CDR3 coding sequence is TGTGCCAGCACAAACCCGGGACTTCTTGGTGGCTACACCTTC.

The genes are TRBV13 and TRBJ1-2; D unclear. V was trimmed by 1 base and J by 4 bases, leaving 7 bases between them. This CDR3 is 13 amino acids long. CDR1 is PRHDT and CDR2 is FYEKMQ in the germline V gene (reference sequence). CDR3 DNA sequence: TGTGCCAGCAGCTTAGTTGGGAGCTATGGCTACACCTTC. Its protein is CASSLVGSYGYTF.

The V and J genes are TRBV12-5 and TRBJ1-5, with 10 bases lining up with TRBD1. CDR1 is LGHNT and CDR2 is FRNRAP in the germline V gene. The CDR3 contains 17 residues. Trimming took 1 base from V and 5 from J; bases not matched to a gene: 8. CDR3 loop: CASGLEVGTGVDQPQHF. The CDR3 coding sequence is TGTGCTAGTGGTTTGGAGGTTGGGACAGGGGTGGATCAGCCCCAGCATTTT.

The chain uses TRBV15 and TRBJ1-2; 8 nucleotides line up with TRBD1. The CDR3 runs 13 residues. V gave up 5 bases and J gave up 3 bases; unmatched junction bases: 2. Germline V lookup: CDR1 LNHNV, CDR2 YYDKDF (reference sequence). CDR3 nucleotides: TGTGCCACCAGCTCGGACAGGGACTATGGCTACACCTTC. Encoded protein: CATSSDRDYGYTF.

The chain recombines TRBV7-8 with TRBJ2-2; perhaps TRBD1 as D (6 bases). The ends were cut back, 3 bases at V and 4 bases at J, with 21 bases in the middle. Germline CDR1 and CDR2: SGHVS and FQNEAQ. The CDR3 has 18 residues. The CDR3 spells CASSFVRTESFITGELFF. CDR3 DNA sequence: TGTGCCAGCAGCTTCGTTCGGACAGAGTCTTTCATCACCGGGGAGCTGTTTTTT.

There are a few counts of this clone. The gene calls are TRBV6-5 and TRBJ1-2, with D perhaps TRBD1 (5 bases). Trimming took off 2 bases at V and 2 bases at J, with 15 bases between the two ends. The CDR3 loop spans 16 amino acids. Germline CDR1 and CDR2: MNHEY and SVGAGI. The CDR3: CASSYLSGGENYGYTF. For the CDR3, the DNA is TGTGCCAGCAGTTACCTGTCGGGGGGGGAGAACTATGGCTACACCTTC.

The chain employs TRBV7-2 and TRBJ2-5; 9 bases map to TRBD2. The CDR3 sequence is 15 residues long. Germline trimming cut 1 base from V and 6 bases from J; bases unmatched to any gene: 6. Germline lookup yields CDR1 SGHTA and CDR2 FQGNSA. CDR3 in DNA: TGTGCCAGCAGCTTAGACGGCGGGGGGGTACAGACCCAGTACTTC. Translated: CASSLDGGGVQTQYF.

The chain has TRBV11-3 and TRBJ2-7; TRBD1 matches 7 bases. V lost 5 bases and J lost 6; bases outside the gene matches: 10. From germline, CDR1 is SGHNT and CDR2 YENEEA. This CDR3 has 14 residues. The CDR3 region is CASSPLTGNGEQYF. The CDR3 nucleotides are TGTGCCAGCAGCCCTCTGACAGGGAATGGCGAGCAGTACTTC. Drawing the rest from reference TRBV11-3 and TRBJ2-7, the complete variable domain is EAGVVQSPRYKIIEKKQPVAFWCNPISGHNTLYWYLQNLGQGPELLIRYENEEAVDDSQLPKDRFSAERLKGVDSTLKIQPAELGDSAVYLCASSPLTGNGEQYFGPGTRLTVT.

This clone was detected only once. At one end, the junction sequence differs from germline, possibly due to a read error. The chain combines TRBV5-1 with TRBJ2-1; D is perhaps TRBD1 (6 bases). The CDR3 runs to 11 residues. The germline gives CDR1 SGHRS, CDR2 YFSETQ. The CDR3, as DNA: TGCGCCAGCAAGGACAGTTCCTTTATGCTCTTC. Residues: CASKDSSFMLF.

This clone was picked up one time. The rearrangement joins TRBV25-1 to TRBJ2-4, with D perhaps TRBD2 (5 bases). The CDR3 consists of 12 residues. V dropped 3 bases and J dropped 6 bases, with 6 bases sitting between them. Per the germline V gene, CDR1 is MGHDK and CDR2 is SYGVNS. The CDR3 DNA reads as TGTGCCAGCAGTGACCTAGCAAACATTCAGTACTTC. Protein: CASSDLANIQYF.

The chain joins TRBV9 to TRBJ1-4; weak D call: TRBD1 (6 bases). Trimming removed 5 bases at V and 11 bases at J, with 10 bases between. The CDR3 covers 11 residues. CDR1 and CDR2 from the germline V gene are SGDLS and YYNGEE. The CDR3 nucleotides read TGTGCCAGCAGTTCAGGGGACAAACTGTTTTTT. Amino acid sequence: CASSSGDKLFF. The variable domain in full, completed from reference TRBV9 and TRBJ1-4, reads DSGVTQTPKHLITATGQRVTLRCSPRSGDLSVYWYQQSLDQGLQFLIQYYNGEERAKGNILERFSAQQFPDLHSELNLSSLELGDSALYFCASSSGDKLFFGSGTQLSVL.

This clone occurred once. At one end the junction does not follow the germline gene, possibly because of a read error. This chain links TRBV7-7 with TRBJ2-1; D uncertain. The length of the CDR3 is 13 residues. CDR1 and CDR2 from the germline V gene are SSHAT and FNYEAQ (reference sequence). CDR3 amino acids: CASSFSRSGEQFF. CDR3 DNA sequence: TGTGCTAGCAGCTTCTCGAGGAGTGGGGAGCAGTTCTTC.

V usage is TRBV4-1 and J usage is TRBJ1-4; 7 bases fit TRBD1. The trim removed 2 bases at V and 6 bases at J, leaving 6 bases unmatched. The CDR3 contains 15 residues. The germline gives CDR1 MGHRA, CDR2 YSYEKL. CDR3 sequence reads: CASSQPDRVDEKLFF. The CDR3 nucleotides read TGCGCCAGCAGCCAACCCGACAGGGTGGATGAAAAACTGTTTTTT.

This sequence joins TRBV6-6 and TRBJ1-2; D might be TRBD1 (6 bases). This CDR3 is 14 amino acids long. CDR1 is MNHNY, CDR2 SVGAGI, per germline (reference sequence). Trimming pared 8 bases from V and 8 bases from J, leaving 21 bases between. Written as DNA, the CDR3 is TGTGCCAGCTGTCGACAGGACCTTTATGGCGGCTACACCTTC. Its protein product is CASCRQDLYGGYTF.

This rearrangement joins TRBV23-1 to TRBJ2-1; 9 nucleotides agree with TRBD2. TRBV23-1 is classed as an ORF, of uncertain function. V shed 0 bases, J shed 5 bases, and the junction held 17 bases outside the gene matches. The CDR3 covers 20 residues. CDR3 protein: CASSQSTPCSQAGGNNEQFF. In DNA, the CDR3 is TGCGCCAGCAGTCAATCGACTCCTTGTTCCCAAGCGGGGGGAAACAATGAGCAGTTCTTC.

CDR3 loop: CASFGLAEPYEQYF. The CDR3 nucleotides are TGTGCCAGCTTCGGGCTAGCCGAACCCTACGAGCAGTACTTC. The chain joins TRBV7-9 to TRBJ2-7, with D perhaps TRBD2 (5 bases). The germline gives CDR1 SEHNR, CDR2 FQNEAQ (reference sequence). The CDR3 is 14 residues long. V was trimmed by 8 bases and J by 2 bases, leaving 16 bases between them.

This clone was counted a few times. The rearrangement uses TRBV2 and TRBJ2-3; 9 bases are a match to TRBD1. The V and J ends lost 3 bases and 5 bases, in that order; junction bases with no gene match: 6. The CDR3 has 15 residues. Per germline, CDR1 SNHLY and CDR2 FYNNEI. The CDR3 is CASSEGTGQIDTQYF. The CDR3 DNA reads as TGTGCCAGCAGTGAGGGGACAGGGCAGATAGATACGCAGTATTTT.

The rearrangement uses TRBV6-1 and TRBJ2-5; weak D call: TRBD1 (6 bases). The last part of the DNA fits TRBJ2-7 better; the J call may be wrong. Looked up from germline, CDR1 is MNHNS and CDR2 is SASEGT. The CDR3 length is 14 residues. CDR3 region: CASSEDRDTYEQYF. The DNA for the CDR3 is TGTGCCAGCAGTGAAGATCGGGACACCTACGAGCAGTACTTC.